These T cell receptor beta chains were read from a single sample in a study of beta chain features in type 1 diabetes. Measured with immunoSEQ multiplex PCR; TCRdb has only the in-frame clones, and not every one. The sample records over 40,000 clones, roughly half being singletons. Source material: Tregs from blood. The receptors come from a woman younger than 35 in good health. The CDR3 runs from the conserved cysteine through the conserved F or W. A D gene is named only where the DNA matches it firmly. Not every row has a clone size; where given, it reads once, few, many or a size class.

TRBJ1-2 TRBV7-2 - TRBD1 CASSRDSGLGYTF TGTGCCAGCAGCCGGGACAGCGGGTTGGGCTACACCTTC
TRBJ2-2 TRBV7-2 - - CASSLASRNTGELFF TGTGCCAGCAGCTTAGCCTCCAGAAACACCGGGGAGCTGTTTTTT
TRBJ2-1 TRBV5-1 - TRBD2 CASSPKEGLTYNEQFF TGCGCCAGCAGCCCTAAGGAGGGACTAACCTACAATGAGCAGTTCTTC
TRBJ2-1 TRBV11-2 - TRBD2 CASSLDIASGGPEQFF TGTGCCAGCAGCTTAGATATCGCTAGCGGGGGGCCTGAGCAGTTCTTC
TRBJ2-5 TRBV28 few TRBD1 CASSLGQGVETQYF TGTGCCAGCAGTCTAGGACAGGGCGTAGAGACCCAGTACTTC
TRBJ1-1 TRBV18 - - CASSPRLWLSDTEAFF TGTGCCAGCTCACCACGACTGTGGTTAAGCGACACTGAAGCTTTCTTT
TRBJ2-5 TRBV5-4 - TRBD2 CASSSLAGMETQYF TGTGCCAGCAGCTCCTTAGCGGGAATGGAGACCCAGTACTTC
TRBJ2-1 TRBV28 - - CASTMSTYNEQFF TGTGCCAGCACCATGTCTACCTACAATGAGCAGTTCTTC
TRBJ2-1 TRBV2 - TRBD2 CASSPLAGGPYNEQFF TGTGCCAGCAGCCCCCTAGCGGGAGGGCCCTACAATGAGCAGTTCTTC
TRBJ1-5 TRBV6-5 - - CASSDSHRNQPQHF TGTGCCAGCAGTGACAGCCACCGCAATCAGCCCCAGCATTTT
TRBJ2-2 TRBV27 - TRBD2 CASSLFPGRADTGELFF TGTGCCAGCAGTTTATTTCCGGGGAGGGCCGACACCGGGGAGCTGTTTTTT
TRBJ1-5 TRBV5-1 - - CASSFAGGNQPQHF TGCGCCAGCAGCTTTGCGGGGGGCAATCAGCCCCAGCATTTT
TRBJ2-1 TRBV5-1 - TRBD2 CASSRTAGVIYNEQFF TGCGCCAGCAGCCGGACGGCGGGAGTGATCTACAATGAGCAGTTCTTC
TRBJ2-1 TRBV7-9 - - CASSTGQGGANEQFF TGTGCCAGCAGCACAGGACAGGGAGGGGCCAATGAGCAGTTCTTC
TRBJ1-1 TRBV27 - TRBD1 CASSEAKSNRGRTEAFF TGTGCCAGCAGTGAGGCCAAGTCAAACAGGGGGCGAACTGAAGCTTTCTTT
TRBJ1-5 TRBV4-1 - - CASSLEGVQPQHF TGCGCCAGCAGCCTTGAAGGGGTACAGCCCCAGCATTTT
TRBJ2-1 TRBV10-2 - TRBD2 CASADWAGVNEQFF TGCGCCAGCGCGGACTGGGCGGGAGTCAATGAGCAGTTCTTC
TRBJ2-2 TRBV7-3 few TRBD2 CASSQGLAGAPTTPGELFF TGTGCCAGCAGCCAGGGACTAGCGGGAGCGCCTACTACACCCGGGGAGCTGTTTTTT
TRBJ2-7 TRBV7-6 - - CASSLDPSTGGAYEQYF TGTGCCAGCAGCTTAGACCCATCGACAGGAGGAGCATACGAGCAGTACTTC
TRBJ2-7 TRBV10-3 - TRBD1 CAISDQGGIYEQYF TGTGCCATCAGTGATCAAGGGGGCATTTACGAGCAGTACTTC
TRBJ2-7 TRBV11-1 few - CASSLMSRSYEQYF TGTGCCAGCAGCTTGATGTCCAGGTCCTACGAGCAGTACTTC
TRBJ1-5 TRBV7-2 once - CASSLSVMGNQPQHF TGTGCCAGCAGCTTATCGGTAATGGGCAATCAGCCCCAGCATTTT
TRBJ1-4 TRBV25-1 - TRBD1 CASSEVDRFREKLFF TGTGCCAGCAGTGAAGTGGACAGGTTTCGAGAAAAACTGTTTTTT
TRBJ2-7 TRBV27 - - CASSPRQSSYEQYF TGTGCCAGCAGCCCTAGGCAGAGCTCCTACGAGCAGTACTTC
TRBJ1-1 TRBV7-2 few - CASSLEYRQRAFF TGTGCCAGCAGCTTAGAGTACAGGCAGAGGGCTTTCTTT
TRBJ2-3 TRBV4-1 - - CASSQESRYTDTQYF TGCGCCAGCAGCCAAGAGTCGAGGTACACAGATACGCAGTATTTT
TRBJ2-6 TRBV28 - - CASSRQPTSGANVLTF TGTGCCAGCAGCCGACAGCCAACCTCTGGGGCCAACGTCCTGACTTTC
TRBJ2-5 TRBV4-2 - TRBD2 CASSLRAGVETQYF TGTGCCAGCAGCTTGAGGGCGGGAGTCGAGACCCAGTACTTC
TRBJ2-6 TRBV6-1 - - CASSPEGDGANVLTF TGTGCCAGCAGTCCAGAGGGAGACGGGGCCAACGTCCTGACTTTC
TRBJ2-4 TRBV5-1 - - CASSWAPGGTKNIQYF TGCGCCAGCAGCTGGGCCCCTGGCGGGACCAAAAACATTCAGTACTTC
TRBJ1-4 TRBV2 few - CASSRDYGDEKLFF TGTGCCAGCAGCCGAGATTACGGGGATGAAAAACTGTTTTTT
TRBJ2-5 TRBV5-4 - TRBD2 CASSSPQAGGGVETQYF TGTGCCAGCAGCTCACCTCAAGCGGGAGGAGGGGTTGAGACCCAGTACTTC
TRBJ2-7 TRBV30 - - CACMRSSYEQYF TGTGCCTGTATGCGTAGCTCCTACGAGCAGTACTTC
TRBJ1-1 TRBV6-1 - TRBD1 CASSVRYRDSEAFF TGTGCCAGCAGCGTCAGGTACCGGGACAGTGAAGCTTTCTTT
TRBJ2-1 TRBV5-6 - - CASTHSRRTSYNEQFF TGTGCCAGCACCCACTCCAGACGCACTAGCTACAATGAGCAGTTCTTC
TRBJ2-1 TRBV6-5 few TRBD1 CASTTQGNEQFF TGTGCCAGCACAACACAGGGGAATGAGCAGTTCTTC
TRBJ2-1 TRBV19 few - CASSMQIDNEQFF TGTGCCAGTAGTATGCAGATTGACAATGAGCAGTTCTTC
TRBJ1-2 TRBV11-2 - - CASSSLHQGYYGYTF TGTGCCAGCAGCTCGTTACACCAGGGCTACTATGGCTACACCTTC
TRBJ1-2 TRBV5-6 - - CASSLDRSYGYTF TGTGCCAGCAGCTTGGACAGATCCTATGGCTACACCTTC
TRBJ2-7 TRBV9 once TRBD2 CASSVQAGAIDEQYF TGTGCCAGCAGCGTTCAAGCGGGAGCCATCGACGAGCAGTACTTC
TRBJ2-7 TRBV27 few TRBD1 CASRAPGQGSYEQYF TGTGCCAGCCGAGCCCCGGGACAGGGGTCTTACGAGCAGTACTTC
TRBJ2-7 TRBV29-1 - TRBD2 CSVAAREGESEQYF TGCAGCGTTGCTGCTAGGGAGGGAGAAAGCGAGCAGTACTTC
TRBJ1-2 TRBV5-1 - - CASSRDTYYGYTF TGCGCCAGCAGTCGCGACACCTACTATGGCTACACCTTC
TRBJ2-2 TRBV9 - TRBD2 CASSAGLAGDHGELFF TGTGCCAGCAGCGCAGGACTAGCGGGAGATCACGGGGAGCTGTTTTTT
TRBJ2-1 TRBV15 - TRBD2 CATSRTTSGRGLNNEQFF TGTGCCACCAGCAGAACTACTAGCGGGAGAGGTTTAAACAATGAGCAGTTCTTC
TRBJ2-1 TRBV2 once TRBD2 CASSNRASGIYNEQFF TGTGCCAGCAGTAACCGAGCTAGCGGGATCTACAATGAGCAGTTCTTC
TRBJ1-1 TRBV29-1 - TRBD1 CSVAGTGGGNTEAFF TGCAGCGTTGCCGGGACAGGGGGAGGGAACACTGAAGCTTTCTTT
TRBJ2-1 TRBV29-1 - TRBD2 CSVQHSGTSLYNEQFF TGCAGCGTGCAACATTCCGGGACTAGTCTATACAATGAGCAGTTCTTC
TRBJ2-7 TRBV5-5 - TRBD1 CASSVTGVTSYEQYF TGTGCCAGCAGCGTAACAGGGGTCACATCCTACGAGCAGTACTTC